The 15 T cell receptor beta chains reported below all come from one sample, sequenced in a study of blood T cell repertoires in COVID-19. The table came from immunoSEQ multiplex PCR; TCRdb's copy has only in-frame clones and leaves some out. This sample has 150,000 to 200,000 clones, with more than 85% found just once. The source material was peripheral blood. The receptor set was obtained from a man in his fifties with acute or convalescent COVID-19.

The CDR3 reads CASSSMTGDGTGELFF. The CDR3 DNA reads TGTGCCAGCAGCTCGATGACAGGGGATGGCACCGGGGAGCTGTTTTTT. This rearrangement joins TRBV11-3 to TRBJ2-2; TRBD1 aligns across 8 bases. This CDR3 is 16 amino acids long. With V trimmed by 4 bases and J by 4 bases, 8 bases remained unmatched. The germline gives CDR1 SGHNT, CDR2 YENEEA.

This chain joins TRBV11-2 and TRBJ2-1, with D possibly matching TRBD1 (6 bases). Per the germline V gene, CDR1 is SGHAT and CDR2 is FQNNGV. Deletions cut 1 base from V and 10 bases from J, with 14 bases between. The CDR3 is 14 residues long. CDR3 coding DNA: TGTGCCAGCAGCTTAGTTCCAGGGGTGGGGGAGCAGTTCTTC. The encoded protein is CASSLVPGVGEQFF.

The chain has TRBV7-2 and TRBJ1-4, with D possibly matching TRBD1 (5 bases). The CDR3 has 14 amino acids. Germline V gene sequence: CDR1 SGHTA, CDR2 FQGNSA. Trimming shortened V by 4 bases and J by 9 bases, and 15 bases separated the two germline ends. The CDR3 spells CASSSGFSPQKLFF. The CDR3 DNA is TGTGCCAGCAGCTCAGGGTTTTCGCCGCAAAAACTGTTTTTT.

This sequence joins TRBV18 and TRBJ2-5; 7 bases match TRBD2. Germline CDR1 reads KGHSH; CDR2 reads LQKENI. The junction had 2 bases not matched to a gene; V was cut back by 4 bases and J by 3 bases. The CDR3 has 13 amino acids. Here the CDR3 DNA reads TGTGCCAGCTCACGGGAGGGGAAAGAGACCCAGTACTTC. Residues: CASSREGKETQYF.

The rearrangement uses TRBV19 and TRBJ2-1, with D possibly matching TRBD1 (7 bases). The CDR3 is made up of 16 amino acids. Germline CDR1 LNHDA, CDR2 SQIVND (reference sequence). V lost 1 base to trimming and J lost 4 bases, with 14 bases between them. DNA of the CDR3: TGTGCCAGTAGTATAGGCGGGCAGGGGGGATACAATGAGCAGTTCTTC. It specifies CASSIGGQGGYNEQFF.

The chain employs TRBV4-1 and TRBJ2-3; the match to TRBD2 covers 13 bases. Germline assignment: CDR1 MGHRA and CDR2 YSYEKL. The CDR3 is 18 amino acids. Germline trimming cut 4 bases from V and 2 bases from J; bases unmatched to any gene: 9. For the CDR3, the DNA is TGCGCCAGCAGCCTAGCGACTAGCGGGGGGCCTGACACAGATACGCAGTATTTT. Protein product: CASSLATSGGPDTDTQYF.

This chain connects TRBV19 to TRBJ1-1; D not resolved. Trimming pared 4 bases from V and 6 bases from J, leaving 12 bases between. This CDR3 contains 13 residues. CDR1 is LNHDA, CDR2 SQIVND, per germline (reference sequence). The CDR3 nucleotides are TGTGCCAGTAGTAGACCAGGACTTTCTGAAGCTTTCTTT. Protein product: CASSRPGLSEAFF.

This clone was seen only once. The chain recombines TRBV28 with TRBJ1-2; 9 nucleotides agree with TRBD1. V was pared by 6 bases and J by 5 bases, with 10 bases of the junction left unmatched. The germline gives CDR1 MDHEN, CDR2 SYDVKM. This CDR3 contains 15 residues. CDR3 residues: CASSFGDRVFYGYTF. The CDR3 DNA reads TGTGCCAGCAGCTTCGGGGACAGGGTTTTTTATGGCTACACCTTC.

This chain connects TRBV19 to TRBJ1-1; 9 bases agree with TRBD1. V dropped 5 bases and J dropped 4; count of bases not matched to a gene: 5. In germline, CDR1 is LNHDA, CDR2 SQIVND (reference sequence). The CDR3 runs to 14 residues. In nucleotides, the CDR3 is TGTGCCAGTAGTTCGGACAGGGGCGGCACTGAAGCTTTCTTT. As protein: CASSSDRGGTEAFF.

This clone was observed a single time. The chain joins TRBV24-1 to TRBJ1-5; no reliable D call. Trimming took off 7 bases at V and 0 bases at J, with 6 bases between the two ends. The CDR3 is made up of 13 amino acids. Germline assignment: CDR1 KGHDR and CDR2 SFDVKD. The CDR3 coding sequence is TGTGCCACCAGGGGAGATAGCAATCAGCCCCAGCATTTT. Its translation is CATRGDSNQPQHF.

The sample holds one count of this clone. The chain has TRBV18 and TRBJ2-1; 9 bases are a match to TRBD1. Germline V gives CDR1 KGHSH, CDR2 LQKENI. With 2 bases clipped from V and 4 bases from J, the junction kept 9 bases outside the gene matches. There are 17 residues in the CDR3. The DNA of the CDR3 is TGTGCCAGCTCACCAGGCCCGGGACAGGGCCTATACAATGAGCAGTTCTTC. Its translation is CASSPGPGQGLYNEQFF.

The V gene is TRBV11-2, the J gene TRBJ2-5; D might be TRBD1 (5 bases). This CDR3 has 15 residues. Per germline, CDR1 SGHAT and CDR2 FQNNGV. The ends were cut back, 4 bases at V and 6 bases at J, with 18 bases in the middle. Here the CDR3 reads CASSSRVGDGKTQYF. CDR3 in DNA: TGTGCCAGCAGCTCCCGAGTAGGGGATGGAAAGACCCAGTACTTC. The variable domain in full, completed from reference TRBV11-2 and TRBJ2-5, reads EAGVAQSPRYKIIEKRQSVAFWCNPISGHATLYWYQQILGQGPKLLIQFQNNGVVDDSQLPKDRFSAERLKGVDSTLKIQPAKLEDSAVYLCASSSRVGDGKTQYFGPGTRLLVL.

This chain uses TRBV4-3 with TRBJ2-5; 8 bases map to TRBD2. The V gene's germline CDR1 is LGHNA and CDR2 YSLEER. The length of the CDR3 is 16 residues. The trim removed 1 base at V and 4 bases at J, leaving 8 bases unmatched. DNA of the CDR3: TGCGCCAGCAGCCAAGGGGTCGGGGGGGCAGGAGAGACCCAGTACTTC. It encodes CASSQGVGGAGETQYF.

This clone came up once. The CDR3 bases are TGTGCCACCAGTGACCCGGCCGGGACTAGCGGGAGGTGGTCGCCCGGGGAGCTGTTTTTT. Protein product: CATSDPAGTSGRWSPGELFF. The V and J genes are TRBV24-1 and TRBJ2-2; 15 nucleotides line up with TRBD2. The CDR3 totals 20 residues. Germline V CDR1 and CDR2: KGHDR, SFDVKD. V was pared by 4 bases and J by 6 bases, with 14 bases of the junction left unmatched.

The chain carries TRBV5-5 and TRBJ2-3; possible D gene TRBD1, 5 bases. CDR3 length: 15 residues. The ends were cut back, 4 bases at V and 6 bases at J, with 18 bases in the middle. Germline CDR1 and CDR2: SGHKS and YYEKEE (reference sequence). The CDR3 loop reads CASSPTGYVADTQYF. Here the CDR3 DNA reads TGTGCCAGCAGCCCAACAGGTTATGTGGCGGATACGCAGTATTTT.